These 28 T cell receptor beta chains share one sample of origin, sequenced in a study of chemoradiotherapy in HPV16-positive cancers. Data came from immunoSEQ multiplex PCR; TCRdb stores just in-frame clones and leaves some out. Of several thousand clones listed, around 80% are singletons. Specimen: tumor tissue, collected from a patient who underwent chemoradiotherapy. Every receptor here comes from a human donor with HPV-associated anogenital cancer.

The V call is TRBV5-1, the J call TRBJ1-1; D is ambiguous. Germline loops: CDR1 SGHRS, CDR2 YFSETQ. The CDR3 totals 13 residues. V was shortened by 4 bases and J by 3 bases, with 10 bases between the two germline ends. This chain's CDR3 is CASSPTSDTEAFF. CDR3 sequence (DNA): TGCGCCAGCAGCCCCACGTCGGACACTGAAGCTTTCTTT.

This clone has only one observation. The chain uses TRBV9 and TRBJ2-3; TRBD2 is a possible D gene (6 bases). The CDR3 covers 15 residues. The germline V and J ends were trimmed by 1 base and 1 base, with 10 bases remaining between them. CDR1 and CDR2 from the germline V gene are SGDLS and YYNGEE. The CDR3 DNA sequence: TGTGCCAGCAGCGTACGTTCTAGCGGCACAGATACGCAGTATTTT. Protein product: CASSVRSSGTDTQYF.

This sequence joins TRBV5-1 and TRBJ1-2; a possible D gene is TRBD1 (6 bases). Germline loops: CDR1 SGHRS, CDR2 YFSETQ. V lost 5 bases, J lost 4 bases, and 15 bases lay in between. The CDR3 is 14 residues long. CDR3 region: CASSEGGLSYGYTF. The CDR3 nucleotides are TGCGCCAGCAGTGAAGGGGGTCTATCCTATGGCTACACCTTC.

The rearrangement links TRBV25-1 to TRBJ1-6; D is uncertain. Germline V gene data show CDR1 as MGHDK and CDR2 as SYGVNS. This CDR3 has 14 residues. Between the trimmed V and J ends, which lost 7 bases and 7 bases, there was a span of 14 bases. DNA of the CDR3: TGTGCCAGCACCCCAGGAGGGCTCAATTCACCCCTCCACTTT. Translated, it gives CASTPGGLNSPLHF.

The chain carries TRBV19 and TRBJ1-4, with a weak D call TRBD1 (5 bases). V was shortened by 1 base and J by 4 bases, with 10 bases between the two germline ends. The CDR3 is made up of 15 amino acids. The germline CDR1 and CDR2 sequences are LNHDA and SQIVND (reference sequence). CDR3 protein: CASSIAQGGNEKLFF. The DNA of the CDR3 is TGTGCCAGTAGTATAGCCCAGGGAGGTAATGAAAAACTGTTTTTT.

The rearrangement links TRBV7-9 to TRBJ2-7, with D perhaps assigned TRBD1 or TRBD2 (5 bases each). Germline lookup yields CDR1 SEHNR and CDR2 FQNEAQ (reference sequence). The CDR3 is made up of 14 amino acids. V shed 1 base and J shed 2 bases, with 9 bases lying between them. Here the CDR3 DNA reads TGTGCCAGCAGCTTAGGCAGGGAGCCCTACGAGCAGTACTTC. Translated, it gives CASSLGREPYEQYF.

The rearrangement joins TRBV5-1 to TRBJ1-1, with 8 bases aligning to TRBD1. The germline gives CDR1 SGHRS, CDR2 YFSETQ. V lost 3 bases and J lost 1; bases outside the gene matches: 11. CDR3 length: 17 residues. CDR3 in DNA: TGCGCCAGCAGCTACTTGTCATACGGGACAGGGAACACTGAAGCTTTCTTT. Protein: CASSYLSYGTGNTEAFF.

For the CDR3, the DNA is TGTGCCAGCAGCCAAGAGGTGGGGGCTGGTTACGGGGAGCTGTTTTTT. Translation: CASSQEVGAGYGELFF. The chain has TRBV14 and TRBJ2-2; a possible D gene is TRBD1 (6 bases). From germline, CDR1 is SGHDN and CDR2 FVKESK. The CDR3 consists of 16 residues. Trimming shortened V by 0 bases and J by 7 bases, and 15 bases separated the two germline ends.

The J gene is TRBJ2-3, the V gene TRBV14, with D uncertain. Deletions cut 0 bases from V and 7 bases from J, with 5 bases between. The CDR3 is 12 residues long. From germline, CDR1 is SGHDN and CDR2 FVKESK. Written as DNA, the CDR3 is TGTGCCAGCAGCCAAGACCTCAATACGCAGTATTTT. This sequence encodes CASSQDLNTQYF.

In its sample, this clone was seen once. The rearrangement joins TRBV7-9 to TRBJ2-2; 9 bases match TRBD1. The germline V gene encodes CDR1 SEHNR and CDR2 FQNEAQ (reference sequence). The CDR3 has 18 residues. After removal of 5 bases from V and 1 base from J, the junction contained 11 bases not matched to a gene. The CDR3 coding sequence is TGTGCCAGCAGCGCCGAGCTGGGACAGGGTCGGAACACCGGGGAGCTGTTTTTT. This gives the protein CASSAELGQGRNTGELFF.

This rearrangement joins TRBV5-1 to TRBJ1-5; D is ambiguous. Trimming shortened V by 1 base and J by 2 bases, and 4 bases separated the two germline ends. This CDR3 has 13 residues. Looked up from germline, CDR1 is SGHRS and CDR2 is YFSETQ. CDR3 residues: CASSLSGNQPQHF. DNA for the CDR3: TGCGCCAGCAGCTTGTCGGGCAATCAGCCCCAGCATTTT.

CDR3 amino acids: CASSVGGTSGDEQFF. The CDR3, as DNA: TGTGCCAGCAGCGTAGGGGGGACTAGTGGCGATGAGCAGTTCTTC. The chain joins TRBV9 to TRBJ2-1; 8 bases match TRBD2. The length of the CDR3 is 15 residues. V lost 0 bases to trimming and J lost 8 bases; unmatched junction nucleotides: 7. Germline loops: CDR1 SGDLS, CDR2 YYNGEE.

The chain is built from TRBV7-9 and TRBJ1-2, with a weak D call TRBD1 (5 bases). This CDR3 contains 15 residues. In germline, CDR1 is SEHNR, CDR2 FQNEAQ (reference sequence). V was clipped by 5 bases and J by 2 bases, with 15 bases between them. The DNA for the CDR3 is TGTGCCAGCAGCGAGGCCGGGACGATCAACTATGGCTACACCTTC. Translation: CASSEAGTINYGYTF.

The chain is built from TRBV4-1 and TRBJ1-2; tentative D call: TRBD1 (5 bases). The CDR3 is 16 residues long. Germline V lookup: CDR1 MGHRA, CDR2 YSYEKL. V was trimmed by 3 bases and J by 2 bases, leaving 16 bases between them. This chain's CDR3 is CASSHAQGLGNYGYTF. The CDR3 DNA sequence: TGCGCCAGCAGCCATGCGCAGGGACTCGGCAACTATGGCTACACCTTC.

V usage is TRBV11-2 and J usage is TRBJ2-1; D is undetermined. This CDR3 contains 11 residues. Trimming stripped 3 bases from V and 16 bases from J, with 13 bases between. From germline, CDR1 is SGHAT and CDR2 FQNNGV. The CDR3 spells CASSLPPDSFF. Written as DNA, the CDR3 is TGTGCCAGCAGCTTGCCCCCTGATTCATTCTTC.

V is TRBV4-1 and J is TRBJ1-6; possibly TRBD1 for D (6 bases). This CDR3 is built from 16 residues. Germline CDR1 MGHRA, CDR2 YSYEKL. The V and J ends lost 5 bases and 0 bases respectively, with 11 bases between them. Written as DNA, the CDR3 is TGCGCCAGCAGCGTCGGACAGAGCTCCTATAATTCACCCCTCCACTTT. Amino acids: CASSVGQSSYNSPLHF.

The chain recombines TRBV7-9 with TRBJ1-1; D ambiguous. This CDR3 has 12 residues. Germline V gene data show CDR1 as SEHNR and CDR2 as FQNEAQ (reference sequence). The ends were cut back, 5 bases at V and 8 bases at J, with 12 bases in the middle. DNA for the CDR3: TGTGCCAGCAGCCGAGAGGCGTTCGAAGCTTTCTTT. Its translation is CASSREAFEAFF.

The J gene is TRBJ1-1, the V gene TRBV6-1, with 8 positions matching TRBD1. CDR1 and CDR2 (germline): MNHNS, SASEGT. V was pared by 6 bases and J by 6 bases, with 12 bases of the junction left unmatched. CDR3 size: 15 residues. The CDR3 loop is CASRPRTGSKSEAFF. The CDR3 DNA follows: TGTGCCAGCAGACCCAGGACAGGGTCGAAGTCTGAAGCTTTCTTT.

The V call is TRBV7-3, the J call TRBJ2-7; TRBD1 matches at 12 bases. CDR3 size: 14 residues. V shed 5 bases and J 4 bases; nucleotides not matched to a gene: 3. Germline V gives CDR1 SGHTA, CDR2 FQGTGA. CDR3 amino acids: CASSPGQGAYEQYF. CDR3 in DNA: TGTGCCAGCAGCCCGGGACAGGGGGCTTACGAGCAGTACTTC.

This clone was detected only once. CDR3: CASSPTSGATDTQYF. For the CDR3, the DNA is TGTGCCAGCAGCCCCACTAGCGGGGCCACAGATACGCAGTATTTT. V and J are TRBV7-3 and TRBJ2-3; 10 nucleotides line up with TRBD2. V was pared by 5 bases and J by 2 bases, with 4 bases of the junction left unmatched. Per the germline V gene, CDR1 is SGHTA and CDR2 is FQGTGA. The CDR3 has 15 residues.

The chain links TRBV11-2 to TRBJ2-7; D assignment may be TRBD1 or TRBD2 (5 bases each). The CDR3 is made up of 13 amino acids. V was pared by 5 bases and J by 12 bases, with 20 bases between. Germline loops: CDR1 SGHAT, CDR2 FQNNGV. The CDR3, as DNA: TGTGCCAGCAGCGGCTCACTTGGCGAGAGGGGGTACTTC. Translating it yields CASSGSLGERGYF.

The chain combines TRBV9 with TRBJ2-2, with 10 bases fitting TRBD1. The germline gives CDR1 SGDLS, CDR2 YYNGEE. The CDR3 extends over 17 amino acids. V shed 4 bases, J shed 0 bases, and the junction held 6 bases outside the gene matches. In DNA, the CDR3 is TGTGCCAGCAGCAGCCCGGGGACAGGGGCGAACACCGGGGAGCTGTTTTTT. It translates to CASSSPGTGANTGELFF.

The chain has TRBV6-6 and TRBJ1-3, with D possibly matching TRBD1 (5 bases). Germline V lookup: CDR1 MNHNY, CDR2 SVGAGI (reference sequence). The CDR3 has 16 residues. Trimming removed 4 bases from V and 3 bases from J, with 16 bases in between. CDR3 in DNA: TGTGCCAGCAGTTTCGGGGGACGATCCTATGGAAACACCATATATTTT. It specifies CASSFGGRSYGNTIYF.

The chain links TRBV19 to TRBJ1-5, with 9 bases matching TRBD1. The CDR3 is 16 amino acids. The V gene's germline CDR1 is LNHDA and CDR2 SQIVND (reference sequence). Trimming cost V 2 bases and J 3 bases; bases outside gene matches: 5. The CDR3 sequence: CASSITGTGTNQPQHF. The CDR3, as DNA: TGTGCCAGTAGTATAACCGGGACAGGGACCAATCAGCCCCAGCATTTT. The full variable domain, in which reference TRBV19 and TRBJ1-5 provide the parts outside the CDR3, is DGGITQSPKYLFRKEGQNVTLSCEQNLNHDAMYWYRQDPGQGLRLIYYSQIVNDFQKGDIAEGYSVSREKKESFPLTVTSAQKNPTAFYLCASSITGTGTNQPQHFGDGTRLSIL.

This chain links TRBV18 with TRBJ1-1, with 9 positions matching TRBD1. This CDR3 contains 16 residues. V shed 3 bases, J shed 2 bases, and the junction held 7 bases outside the gene matches. Germline V gene lookup returns CDR1 KGHSH and CDR2 LQKENI. The CDR3 coding sequence is TGTGCCAGCTCACCTCGAGGACAGGGGTCTAACACTGAAGCTTTCTTT. This sequence encodes CASSPRGQGSNTEAFF.

The CDR3 DNA follows: TGTGCCAGCAGCCAAGTTGCCGGGACAGGGTTCACAGATACGCAGTATTTT. Translation: CASSQVAGTGFTDTQYF. The gene calls are TRBV14 and TRBJ2-3; 9 bases are a match to TRBD1. Per germline, CDR1 SGHDN and CDR2 FVKESK. With 1 base clipped from V and 2 bases from J, the junction kept 7 bases outside the gene matches. The CDR3 contains 17 residues. The variable domain in full, with the rest retrieved from reference TRBV14 and TRBJ2-3, is EAGVTQFPSHSVIEKGQTVTLRCDPISGHDNLYWYRRVMGKEIKFLLHFVKESKQDESGMPNNRFLAERTGGTYSTLKVQPAELEDSGVYFCASSQVAGTGFTDTQYFGPGTRLTVL.

This clone was recorded once. The chain employs TRBV29-1 and TRBJ2-5, with 7 nucleotides matching TRBD1. There are 12 residues in the CDR3. The V and J ends lost 7 bases and 5 bases, in that order; junction bases with no gene match: 7. Germline CDR1 is SQVTM and CDR2 is ANQGSEA. The CDR3 protein is CSASTGEETQYF. CDR3 nucleotides: TGCAGCGCCTCCACAGGGGAGGAGACCCAGTACTTC.

The chain links TRBV29-1 to TRBJ1-1; a weak D match, TRBD1 (5 bases). Trimming stripped 7 bases from V and 1 base from J, with 13 bases between. Per germline, CDR1 SQVTM and CDR2 ANQGSEA. This CDR3 comprises 13 residues. DNA for the CDR3: TGCAGCGGTGACAGTGGGGGGAACACTGAAGCTTTCTTT. Translated, it gives CSGDSGGNTEAFF.